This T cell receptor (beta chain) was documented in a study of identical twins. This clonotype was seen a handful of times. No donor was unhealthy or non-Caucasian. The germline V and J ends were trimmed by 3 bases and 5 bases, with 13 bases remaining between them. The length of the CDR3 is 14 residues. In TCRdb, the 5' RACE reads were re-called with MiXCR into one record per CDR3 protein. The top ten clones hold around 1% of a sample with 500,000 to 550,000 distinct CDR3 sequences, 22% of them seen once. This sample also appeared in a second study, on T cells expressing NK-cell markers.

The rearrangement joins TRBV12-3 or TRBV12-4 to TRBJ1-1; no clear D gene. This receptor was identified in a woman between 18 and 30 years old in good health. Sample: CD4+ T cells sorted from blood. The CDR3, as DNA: TGTGCCAGCAGTTTGCCGGGTGGGAGGACTGAAGCTTTCTTT. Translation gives CASSLPGGRTEAFF.